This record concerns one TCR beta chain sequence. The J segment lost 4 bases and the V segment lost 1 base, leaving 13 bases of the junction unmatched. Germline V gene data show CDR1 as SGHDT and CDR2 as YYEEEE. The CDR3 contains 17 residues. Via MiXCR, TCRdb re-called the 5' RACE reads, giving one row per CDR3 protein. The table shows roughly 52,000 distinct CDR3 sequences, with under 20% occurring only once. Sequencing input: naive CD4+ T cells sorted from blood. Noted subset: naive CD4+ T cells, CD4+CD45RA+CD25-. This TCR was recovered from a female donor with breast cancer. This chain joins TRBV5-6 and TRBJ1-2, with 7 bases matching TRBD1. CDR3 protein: CASSLLRERGLSYGYTF. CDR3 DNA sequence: TGTGCCAGCAGCTTGCTCAGGGAAAGGGGGCTATCCTATGGCTACACCTTC.